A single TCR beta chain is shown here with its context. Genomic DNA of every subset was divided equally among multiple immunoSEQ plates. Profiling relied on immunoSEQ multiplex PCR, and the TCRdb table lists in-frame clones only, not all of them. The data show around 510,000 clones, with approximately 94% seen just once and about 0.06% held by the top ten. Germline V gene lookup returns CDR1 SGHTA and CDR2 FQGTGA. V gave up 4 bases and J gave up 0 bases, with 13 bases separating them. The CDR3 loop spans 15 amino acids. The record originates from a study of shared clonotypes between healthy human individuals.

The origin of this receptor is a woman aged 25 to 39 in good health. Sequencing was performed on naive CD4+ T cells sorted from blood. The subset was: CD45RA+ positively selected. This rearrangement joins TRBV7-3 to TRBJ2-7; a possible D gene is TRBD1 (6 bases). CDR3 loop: CASSYTGTSSYEQYF. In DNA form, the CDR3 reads TGTGCCAGCAGCTACACAGGGACCTCCTCCTACGAGCAGTACTTC. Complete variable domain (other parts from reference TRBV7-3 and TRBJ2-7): GAGVSQTPSNKVTEKGKYVELRCDPISGHTALYWYRQSLGQGPEFLIYFQGTGAADDSGLPNDRFFAVRPEGSVSTLKIQRTERGDSAVYLCASSYTGTSSYEQYFGPGTRLTVT.